This TCR beta chain was identified in a study of blood T cell repertoires in COVID-19. Background on the study: PBMCs, B-cell-depleted T cells, or T cells provided the cDNA or gDNA that made up the material.

Here immunoSEQ multiplex PCR was the method, and the copy in TCRdb shows in-frame clones only, minus some. The table lists around 150,000 clones, less than 90% of them singletons. Germline assignment: CDR1 SGHDT and CDR2 YYEEEE. Trimming shortened V by 1 base and J by 1 base, and 19 bases separated the two germline ends. CDR3 length: 18 residues. Source material: peripheral blood. The receptor's source is a human donor with COVID-19, enrolled during active disease. The donor label of this sample is uncertain. This chain connects TRBV5-6 to TRBJ2-3; the D gene is possibly TRBD2 (5 bases). CDR3 in DNA: TGTGCCAGCAGCTTGCTGGCTAGCCCCCGACTTCGCACAGATACGCAGTATTTT. As protein: CASSLLASPRLRTDTQYF.